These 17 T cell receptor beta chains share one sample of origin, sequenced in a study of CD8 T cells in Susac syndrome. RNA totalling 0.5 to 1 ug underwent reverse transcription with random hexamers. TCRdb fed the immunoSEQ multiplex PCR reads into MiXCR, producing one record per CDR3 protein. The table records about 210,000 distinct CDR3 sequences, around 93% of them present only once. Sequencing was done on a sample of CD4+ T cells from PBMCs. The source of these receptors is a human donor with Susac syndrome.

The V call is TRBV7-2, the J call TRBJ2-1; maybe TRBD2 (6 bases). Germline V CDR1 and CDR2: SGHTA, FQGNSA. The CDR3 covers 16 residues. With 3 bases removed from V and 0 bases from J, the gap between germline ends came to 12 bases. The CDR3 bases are TGTGCCAGCAGCTTTCTGGGGGGTGACTCCTACAATGAGCAGTTCTTC. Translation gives CASSFLGGDSYNEQFF.

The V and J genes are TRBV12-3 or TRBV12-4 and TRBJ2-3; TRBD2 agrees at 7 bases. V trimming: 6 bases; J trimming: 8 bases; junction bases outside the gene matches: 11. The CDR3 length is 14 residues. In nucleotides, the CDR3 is TGTGCCAGCAGCCCTGGGACTACCCCGGGTACGCAGTATTTT. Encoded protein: CASSPGTTPGTQYF.

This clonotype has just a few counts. CDR3 loop: CSARRGGETQYF. For the CDR3, the DNA is TGCAGTGCTAGGAGAGGGGGAGAGACCCAGTACTTC. The J gene is TRBJ2-5, the V gene TRBV20-1; possible D gene TRBD1, 6 bases. This CDR3 spans 12 amino acids. Germline V CDR1 and CDR2: DFQATT, SNEGSKA (reference sequence). Trimming pared 3 bases from V and 4 bases from J, leaving 9 bases between.

As DNA, the CDR3 is TGCAGCGCCGGACAGGGGCCTAATGAAAAACTGTTTTTT. Protein sequence: CSAGQGPNEKLFF. The chain combines TRBV29-1 with TRBJ1-4, with 9 bases aligning to TRBD1. This CDR3 contains 13 residues. Germline CDR1 SQVTM, CDR2 ANQGSEA. J was trimmed by 3 bases and V by 7 bases; bases with no gene match: 3.

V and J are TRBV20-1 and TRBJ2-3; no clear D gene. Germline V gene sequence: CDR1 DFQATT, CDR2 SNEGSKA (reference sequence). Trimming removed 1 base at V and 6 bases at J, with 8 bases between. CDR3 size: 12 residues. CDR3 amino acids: CSARGDLDTQYF. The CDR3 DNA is TGCAGTGCTAGAGGGGATTTGGATACGCAGTATTTT.

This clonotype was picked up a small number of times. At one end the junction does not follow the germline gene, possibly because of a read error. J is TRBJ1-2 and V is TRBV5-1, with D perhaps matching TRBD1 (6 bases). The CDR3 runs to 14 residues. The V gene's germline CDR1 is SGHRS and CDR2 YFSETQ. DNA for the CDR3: TGTGCCAGCTCACCGCGGCAGGGGAACTATGGCTACACCTTC. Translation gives CASSPRQGNYGYTF. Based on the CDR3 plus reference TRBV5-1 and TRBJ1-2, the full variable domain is KAGVTQTPRYLIKTRGQQVTLSCSPISGHRSVSWYQQTPGQGLQFLFEYFSETQRNKGNFPGRFSGRQFSNSRSEMNVSTLELGDSALYLCASSPRQGNYGYTFGSGTRLTVV.

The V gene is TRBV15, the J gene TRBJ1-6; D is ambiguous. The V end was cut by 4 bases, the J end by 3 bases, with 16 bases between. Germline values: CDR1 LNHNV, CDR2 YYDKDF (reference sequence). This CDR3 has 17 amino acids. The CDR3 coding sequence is TGTGCCACCAGCAAAGAGATCACCCGGATCTATAATTCACCCCTCCACTTT. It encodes CATSKEITRIYNSPLHF.

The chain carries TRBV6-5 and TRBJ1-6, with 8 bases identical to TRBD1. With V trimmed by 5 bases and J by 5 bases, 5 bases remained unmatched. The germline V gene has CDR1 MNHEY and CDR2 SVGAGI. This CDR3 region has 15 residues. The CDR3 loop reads CASSATGGDNSPLHF. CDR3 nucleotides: TGTGCCAGCAGTGCCACAGGGGGAGATAATTCACCCCTCCACTTT.

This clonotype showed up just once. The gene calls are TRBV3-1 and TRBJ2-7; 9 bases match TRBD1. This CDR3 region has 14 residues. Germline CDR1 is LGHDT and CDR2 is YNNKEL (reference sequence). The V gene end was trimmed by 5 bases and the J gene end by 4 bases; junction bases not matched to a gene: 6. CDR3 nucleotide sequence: TGTGCCAGCAGCACCCGGGACAGGGCTTACGAGCAGTACTTC. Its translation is CASSTRDRAYEQYF.

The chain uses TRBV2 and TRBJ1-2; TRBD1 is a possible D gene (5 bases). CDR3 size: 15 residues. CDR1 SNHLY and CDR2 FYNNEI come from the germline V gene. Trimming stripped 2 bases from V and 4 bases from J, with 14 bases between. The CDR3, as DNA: TGTGCCAGCAGTGAACCCCGGGGAGGGGTCTATGGCTACACCTTC. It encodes CASSEPRGGVYGYTF. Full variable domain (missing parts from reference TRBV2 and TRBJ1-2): EPEVTQTPSHQVTQMGQEVILRCVPISNHLYFYWYRQILGQKVEFLVSFYNNEISEKSEIFDDQFSVERPDGSNFTLKIRSTKLEDSAMYFCASSEPRGGVYGYTFGSGTRLTVV.

The CDR3 DNA sequence: TGTGCCAGCGAGAGACGGGACAGTCCTAATTCACCCCTCCACTTT. As protein: CASERRDSPNSPLHF. This chain uses TRBV6-5 with TRBJ1-6, with 7 bases that match TRBD1. Looked up from germline, CDR1 is MNHEY and CDR2 is SVGAGI. Germline trimming cut 8 bases from V and 6 bases from J; bases unmatched to any gene: 10. This CDR3 has 15 amino acids.

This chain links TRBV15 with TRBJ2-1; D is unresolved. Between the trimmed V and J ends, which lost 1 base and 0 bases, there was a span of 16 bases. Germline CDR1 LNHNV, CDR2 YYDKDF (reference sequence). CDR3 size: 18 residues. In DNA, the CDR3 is TGTGCCACCAGCAGAGCCCTCCCTAGAGAGAGCTCCTACAATGAGCAGTTCTTC. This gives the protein CATSRALPRESSYNEQFF.

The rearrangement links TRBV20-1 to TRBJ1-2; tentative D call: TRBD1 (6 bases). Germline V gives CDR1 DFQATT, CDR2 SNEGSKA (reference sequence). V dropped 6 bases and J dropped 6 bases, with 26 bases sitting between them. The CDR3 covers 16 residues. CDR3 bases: TGCAGTGCAAAAACTACCGGGACAATCCCTTTGGATGGCTACACCTTC. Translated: CSAKTTGTIPLDGYTF.

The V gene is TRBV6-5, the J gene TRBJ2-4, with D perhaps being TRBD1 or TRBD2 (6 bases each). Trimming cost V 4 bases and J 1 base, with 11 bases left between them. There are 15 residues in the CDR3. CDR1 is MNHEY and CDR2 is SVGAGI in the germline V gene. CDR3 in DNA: TGTGCCAGCAGTTCAGTAGGGGGGGCCAAAAACATTCAGTACTTC. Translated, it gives CASSSVGGAKNIQYF.

DNA for the CDR3: TGCGCCAGCAGCCAAGATGGGGGCCGGGGTCAGCCCCAGCATTTT. Translating gives CASSQDGGRGQPQHF. This chain links TRBV4-1 with TRBJ1-5, with D tentatively TRBD1 (6 bases). Germline CDR1 and CDR2: MGHRA and YSYEKL. V gave up 0 bases and J gave up 6 bases, with 12 bases separating them. The CDR3 has 15 amino acids.

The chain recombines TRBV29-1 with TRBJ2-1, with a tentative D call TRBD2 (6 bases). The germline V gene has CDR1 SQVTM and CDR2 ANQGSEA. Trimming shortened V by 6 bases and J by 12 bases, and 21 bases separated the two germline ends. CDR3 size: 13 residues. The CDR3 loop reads CSVVRDLSRGQFF. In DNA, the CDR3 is TGCAGCGTGGTAAGGGACTTAAGTCGAGGGCAGTTCTTC.

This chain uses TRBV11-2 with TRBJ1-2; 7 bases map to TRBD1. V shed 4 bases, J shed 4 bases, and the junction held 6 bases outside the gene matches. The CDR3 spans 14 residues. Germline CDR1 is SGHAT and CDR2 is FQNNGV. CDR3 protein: CASSSRDSGYGYTF. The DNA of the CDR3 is TGTGCCAGCAGCTCCCGGGACAGTGGCTATGGCTACACCTTC.